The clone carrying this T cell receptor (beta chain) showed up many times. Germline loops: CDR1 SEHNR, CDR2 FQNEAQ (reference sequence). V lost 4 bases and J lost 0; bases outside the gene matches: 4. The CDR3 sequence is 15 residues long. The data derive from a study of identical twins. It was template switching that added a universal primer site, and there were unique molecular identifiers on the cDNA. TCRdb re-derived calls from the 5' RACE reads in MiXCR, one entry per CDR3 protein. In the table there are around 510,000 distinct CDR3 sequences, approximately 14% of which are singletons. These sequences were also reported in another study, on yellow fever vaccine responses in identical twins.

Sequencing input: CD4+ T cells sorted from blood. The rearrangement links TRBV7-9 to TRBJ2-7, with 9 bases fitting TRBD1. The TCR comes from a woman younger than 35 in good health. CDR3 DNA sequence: TGTGCCAGCAGCTCAGGGACAGGGCGCTCCTACGAGCAGTACTTC. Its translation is CASSSGTGRSYEQYF.